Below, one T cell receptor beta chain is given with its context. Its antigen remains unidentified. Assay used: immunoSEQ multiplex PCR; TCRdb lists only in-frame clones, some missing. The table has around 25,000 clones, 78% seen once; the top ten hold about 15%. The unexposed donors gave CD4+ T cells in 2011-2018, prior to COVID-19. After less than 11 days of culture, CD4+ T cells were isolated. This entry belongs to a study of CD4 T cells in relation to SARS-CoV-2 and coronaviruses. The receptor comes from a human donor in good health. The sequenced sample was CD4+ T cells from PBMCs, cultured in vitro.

The DNA for the CDR3 is TGTGCCACCCAATCGGGACAGGGTTTTACTAATGAAAAACTGTTTTTT. Translation: CATQSGQGFTNEKLFF. The chain carries TRBV10-3 and TRBJ1-4; 9 bases align to TRBD1. This CDR3 comprises 16 residues. V gave up 10 bases and J gave up 2 bases; unmatched junction bases: 11. CDR1 is ENHRY and CDR2 is SYGVKD in the germline V gene.